The 13 T cell receptor beta chains given below trace back to one sample, sequenced in a study of Ad26.COV2.S vaccination and SARS-CoV-2 variants. The treatment denotes: about 20 received Ad26.COV2.S at low or high dose, single or two shots; 5 received placebo; per-sample allocation not given. The samples were gathered on day 63 after the first injection of vaccine or placebo. The data were produced by immunoSEQ multiplex PCR, yet TCRdb's version contains in-frame clones alone and is incomplete. This sample carries some 370,000 clones, 83% of them seen once, and the ten largest clones take around 7.4%. Specimen: peripheral blood, collected in a trial of Ad26.COV2.S vaccine versus placebo. These receptor sequences come from a person aged 18-60 years who received the Ad26.COV2.S COVID-19 vaccine or a placebo.

V is TRBV13 and J is TRBJ2-7; D gene ambiguous. There are 12 residues in the CDR3. Per the germline V gene, CDR1 is PRHDT and CDR2 is FYEKMQ (reference sequence). Between the trimmed V and J ends, which lost 5 bases and 2 bases, there was a span of 7 bases. In DNA form, the CDR3 reads TGTGCCAGCAGCCTGACGGCCTACGAGCAGTACTTC. Amino acid sequence: CASSLTAYEQYF.

This clone came up once. V is TRBV11-3 and J is TRBJ2-7, with D perhaps TRBD2 (5 bases). Trimming took off 7 bases at V and 7 bases at J, with 23 bases between the two ends. The CDR3 totals 15 residues. The V gene's germline CDR1 is SGHNT and CDR2 YENEEA. CDR3 loop: CASTSSAGPSGEQYF. The CDR3 bases are TGTGCCAGCACCTCTTCGGCCGGGCCCTCGGGGGAGCAGTACTTC.

This rearrangement joins TRBV4-2 to TRBJ2-7; TRBD2 matches at 8 bases. The length of the CDR3 is 15 residues. J was trimmed by 2 bases and V by 2 bases; bases with no gene match: 5. From germline, CDR1 is LGHNA and CDR2 YNFKEQ. The CDR3 protein is CASSQSASGPYEQYF. Written as DNA, the CDR3 is TGTGCCAGCAGCCAATCGGCTAGCGGGCCCTACGAGCAGTACTTC.

Here the CDR3 reads CASSQRGTNTGELFF. CDR3 in DNA: TGTGCCAGCAGCCAACGGGGGACGAACACCGGGGAGCTGTTTTTT. This chain joins TRBV4-2 and TRBJ2-2; the D gene is possibly TRBD2 (6 bases). Germline CDR1 and CDR2: LGHNA and YNFKEQ. V was clipped by 2 bases and J by 0 bases, with 7 bases between them. There are 15 residues in the CDR3.

The V call is TRBV7-9, the J call TRBJ2-7; a weak D match, TRBD1 (5 bases). Germline V gene data show CDR1 as SEHNR and CDR2 as FQNEAQ (reference sequence). CDR3 size: 12 residues. Trimming took 0 bases from V and 7 from J, leaving 7 bases between them. In nucleotides, the CDR3 is TGTGCCAGCAGCTTAGCCGACAGAGAGCAGTACTTC. Its translation is CASSLADREQYF.

Written as DNA, the CDR3 is TGTGCCAGCGGGACTAGCGGGACATATGAGCAGTTCTTC. Translated: CASGTSGTYEQFF. The chain carries TRBV2 and TRBJ2-1; 13 bases agree with TRBD2. Germline lookup yields CDR1 SNHLY and CDR2 FYNNEI. This CDR3 has 13 amino acids. Trimming took 8 bases from V and 8 from J; bases not matched to a gene: 3. The entire variable domain, with the rest obtained from reference TRBV2 and TRBJ2-1, is as follows: EPEVTQTPSHQVTQMGQEVILRCVPISNHLYFYWYRQILGQKVEFLVSFYNNEISEKSEIFDDQFSVERPDGSNFTLKIRSTKLEDSAMYFCASGTSGTYEQFFGPGTRLTVL.

This clone was detected a few times. This rearrangement joins TRBV6-5 to TRBJ2-7; D is perhaps TRBD2 (5 bases). Germline CDR1 and CDR2: MNHEY and SVGAGI. V was pared by 5 bases and J by 3 bases, with 11 bases between. There are 13 residues in the CDR3. The DNA of the CDR3 is TGTGCCAGCAGTCCCGGGGTAGGCTACGAGCAGTACTTC. Protein sequence: CASSPGVGYEQYF.

V is TRBV30 and J is TRBJ1-2, with 9 bases aligning to TRBD1. The germline V gene has CDR1 GTSNPN and CDR2 SVGIG (reference sequence). Trimming cost V 6 bases and J 5 bases; bases outside gene matches: 10. The CDR3 consists of 14 residues. This chain's CDR3 is CACRQGVSSYGYTF. CDR3 nucleotide sequence: TGTGCCTGCAGACAGGGGGTTAGCTCATATGGCTACACCTTC.

CDR3 nucleotides: TGTGCCAGCAGCTCACAGGGTACGGGGGCCAACGTCCTGACTTTC. Its translation: CASSSQGTGANVLTF. The V call is TRBV5-6, the J call TRBJ2-6, with D tentatively TRBD1 (6 bases). The CDR3 consists of 15 residues. The germline V gene has CDR1 SGHDT and CDR2 YYEEEE. Trimming took 3 bases from V and 4 from J, leaving 11 bases between them.

V and J are TRBV24-1 and TRBJ2-7, with 8 positions matching TRBD1. CDR1 is KGHDR and CDR2 is SFDVKD in the germline V gene. V gave up 4 bases and J gave up 6 bases; unmatched junction bases: 10. The CDR3 has 15 amino acids. The CDR3 reads CATSDTRDRPREQYF. The CDR3 DNA follows: TGTGCCACCAGTGACACCCGGGACAGGCCTCGCGAGCAGTACTTC.

This clone was picked up one time. The V gene is TRBV27, the J gene TRBJ2-7; D may be TRBD1 or TRBD2 (6 bases each). Germline V gene sequence: CDR1 MNHEY, CDR2 SMNVEV (reference sequence). V was pared by 4 bases and J by 2 bases, with 15 bases between. The CDR3 spans 15 residues. For the CDR3, the DNA is TGTGCCAGCAGTTCCGACAGGAGGGTCCCCTACGAGCAGTACTTC. Translating gives CASSSDRRVPYEQYF.

The chain couples TRBV7-9 to TRBJ2-2, with D possibly matching TRBD1 (5 bases). Trimming left V 3 bases short and J 6 bases short, with 8 bases between. The CDR3 totals 13 residues. CDR1 is SEHNR and CDR2 is FQNEAQ in the germline V gene (reference sequence). The CDR3 nucleotides are TGTGCCAGCAGCTTTCAGGGTCCCGGGGAGCTGTTTTTT. This codes for CASSFQGPGELFF.

The rearrangement uses TRBV19 and TRBJ2-3; D assignment may be TRBD1 or TRBD2 (5 bases each). V was cut by 3 bases and J by 6 bases, with 19 bases left in between. The CDR3 covers 16 residues. Looked up from germline, CDR1 is LNHDA and CDR2 is SQIVND (reference sequence). Here the CDR3 DNA reads TGTGCCAGTAGTATGGGACCTATCTTAGGGATCGATACGCAGTATTTT. As protein: CASSMGPILGIDTQYF.